This T cell receptor beta chain came from a study of molecular identifiers for immune sequencing clone quantification. TCRdb re-derived calls from the PCR reads in MiXCR, one entry per CDR3 protein. The repertoire holds some 320,000 distinct CDR3 sequences, around a fifth seen once, with approximately 0.85% in the top ten. Germline lookup yields CDR1 MNHEY and CDR2 SVGEGT. V was shortened by 0 bases and J by 15 bases, with 18 bases between the two germline ends. This CDR3 is built from 14 residues. There are a few counts of this clonotype. Material for sequencing was naive CD8+ T cells from blood, with Jurkat cell RNA spiked in. Subset noted: FACS-sorted CD8+CD4-CCR7+CD45RA+ naive T cells. This clonotype was sampled from a human donor in good health. Some libraries in this study had Jurkat cell RNA spiked in. The rearrangement joins TRBV6-2 or TRBV6-3 to TRBJ2-4; D unclear. The CDR3 DNA sequence: TGTGCCAGCAGTTACTCCTCCAGGCCAACAGCTGTGTACTTC. Its protein is CASSYSSRPTAVYF.